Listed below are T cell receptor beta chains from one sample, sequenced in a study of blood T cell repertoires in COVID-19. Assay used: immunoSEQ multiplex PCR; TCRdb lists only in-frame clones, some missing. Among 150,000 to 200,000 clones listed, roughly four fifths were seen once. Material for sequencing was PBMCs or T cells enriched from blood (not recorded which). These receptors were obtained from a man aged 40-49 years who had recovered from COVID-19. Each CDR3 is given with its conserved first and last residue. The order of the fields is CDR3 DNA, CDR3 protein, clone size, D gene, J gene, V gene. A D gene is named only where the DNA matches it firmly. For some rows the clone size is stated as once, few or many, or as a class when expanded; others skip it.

CDR3nt: TGTGCCAGTAAGGAAGGCAGGGGAGTGGACACTGAAGCTTTCTTT
CDR3aa: CASKEGRGVDTEAFF
abundance: .
d_gene: .
j_gene: TRBJ1-1
v_gene: TRBV19

CDR3nt: TGTGCCAGTAGAACGGAGATGCGACATGAGCAGTTCTTC
CDR3aa: CASRTEMRHEQFF
abundance: .
d_gene: .
j_gene: TRBJ2-1
v_gene: TRBV19

CDR3nt: TGTGCCAGCAGCTTAGCACCTTCTGGACTTCACTATGGCTACACCTTC
CDR3aa: CASSLAPSGLHYGYTF
abundance: .
d_gene: .
j_gene: TRBJ1-2
v_gene: TRBV7-2

CDR3nt: TGTGCCAGCAGTTTCGGACTAGCGGGAGCAGATACGCAGTATTTT
CDR3aa: CASSFGLAGADTQYF
abundance: .
d_gene: TRBD2
j_gene: TRBJ2-3
v_gene: TRBV28

CDR3nt: TGCGCCAGCAGCCCAATGACAGATCAGCCCCAGCATTTT
CDR3aa: CASSPMTDQPQHF
abundance: .
d_gene: .
j_gene: TRBJ1-5
v_gene: TRBV5-1

CDR3nt: TGCGCCAGCAGCCAAGTGGAGATATCCTATGGCTACACCTTC
CDR3aa: CASSQVEISYGYTF
abundance: .
d_gene: .
j_gene: TRBJ1-2
v_gene: TRBV4-3

CDR3nt: TGTGCCATCAGTGAAACAGGTTCGGTGTCCTACGAGCAGTACTTC
CDR3aa: CAISETGSVSYEQYF
abundance: .
d_gene: .
j_gene: TRBJ2-7
v_gene: TRBV10-3

CDR3nt: TGTGCCAGCAGGGGACAGGAGGTCTCGCGGGGCTACACCTTC
CDR3aa: CASRGQEVSRGYTF
abundance: .
d_gene: TRBD1
j_gene: TRBJ1-2
v_gene: TRBV27

CDR3nt: TGTGCCAGCAGCTTGCGAGGGTTTAGCAATCAGCCCCAGCATTTT
CDR3aa: CASSLRGFSNQPQHF
abundance: .
d_gene: .
j_gene: TRBJ1-5
v_gene: TRBV5-6

CDR3nt: TGTGCCAGCAGTTGGGGAGGGCAGGGAGGAAGTCCTACGCAGTATTTT
CDR3aa: CASSWGGQGGSPTQYF
abundance: .
d_gene: TRBD2
j_gene: TRBJ2-3
v_gene: TRBV2

CDR3nt: TGTGCCAGCAGCTGGACAGGGGGTAGCAATCAGCCCCAGCATTTT
CDR3aa: CASSWTGGSNQPQHF
abundance: .
d_gene: TRBD1
j_gene: TRBJ1-5
v_gene: TRBV5-8

CDR3nt: TGTGCCAGTAACCCGGGACAGGGAATTACTAGCACAGATACGCAGTATTTT
CDR3aa: CASNPGQGITSTDTQYF
abundance: .
d_gene: TRBD1
j_gene: TRBJ2-3
v_gene: TRBV19

CDR3nt: TGTGCCAGTAGTACGACAGGGGCAGCGGACACTGAAGCTTTCTTT
CDR3aa: CASSTTGAADTEAFF
abundance: few
d_gene: TRBD1
j_gene: TRBJ1-1
v_gene: TRBV19

CDR3nt: TGTGCCAGCAGCGCTACGGGAGGCATCCAAGAGACCCAGTACTTC
CDR3aa: CASSATGGIQETQYF
abundance: .
d_gene: TRBD2
j_gene: TRBJ2-5
v_gene: TRBV7-3

CDR3nt: TGTGCCAGCACCCAGGGGATTTTTACCGGGGAGCTGTTTTTT
CDR3aa: CASTQGIFTGELFF
abundance: .
d_gene: .
j_gene: TRBJ2-2
v_gene: TRBV6-5

CDR3nt: TGTGCCAGCAGTCCTCAATGGGCCCGACCCCTCCACTTT
CDR3aa: CASSPQWARPLHF
abundance: few
d_gene: .
j_gene: TRBJ1-6
v_gene: TRBV28

CDR3nt: TGTGCCAGTAGATTGACAGGGGGTCAGCCCCAGCATTTT
CDR3aa: CASRLTGGQPQHF
abundance: .
d_gene: TRBD1
j_gene: TRBJ1-5
v_gene: TRBV19

CDR3nt: TGTGCCAGCAGTGAAAGCTCATATAGCAATCAGCCCCAGCATTTT
CDR3aa: CASSESSYSNQPQHF
abundance: .
d_gene: .
j_gene: TRBJ1-5
v_gene: TRBV6-1

CDR3nt: TGTGCCAGCAGCTTAGGACTATACAATGAGCAGTTCTTC
CDR3aa: CASSLGLYNEQFF
abundance: .
d_gene: .
j_gene: TRBJ2-1
v_gene: TRBV5-4

CDR3nt: TGTGCCAGCAGCGCACGGGCGACTAGCCTAGGGCACAATGAGCAGTTCTTC
CDR3aa: CASSARATSLGHNEQFF
abundance: .
d_gene: TRBD2
j_gene: TRBJ2-1
v_gene: TRBV9

CDR3nt: TGTGCCAGCAGCCGGGACAGGGGGCGAGGTGAAAAACTGTTTTTT
CDR3aa: CASSRDRGRGEKLFF
abundance: .
d_gene: TRBD1
j_gene: TRBJ1-4
v_gene: TRBV5-4

CDR3nt: TGTGCCAGCAGACAGGGGGACGATACGCAGTATTTT
CDR3aa: CASRQGDDTQYF
abundance: .
d_gene: TRBD1
j_gene: TRBJ2-3
v_gene: TRBV6-5

CDR3nt: TGTGCCAGCAGCTTAGGGACTAGCGGGATTTCCTACGAGCAGTACTTC
CDR3aa: CASSLGTSGISYEQYF
abundance: .
d_gene: TRBD2
j_gene: TRBJ2-7
v_gene: TRBV7-9

CDR3nt: TGTGCCAGCAGGATACTAGACAGGGTTGGCTACACCTTC
CDR3aa: CASRILDRVGYTF
abundance: .
d_gene: TRBD1
j_gene: TRBJ1-2
v_gene: TRBV2

CDR3nt: TGTGCCAGCAGCGCCGGGACTAGCCCGAGTGGTGAGCAGTTCTTC
CDR3aa: CASSAGTSPSGEQFF
abundance: .
d_gene: TRBD2
j_gene: TRBJ2-1
v_gene: TRBV9

CDR3nt: TGTGCCAGCACTCAAGGCCCGGGACTAGAGGCTTCTGAGCAGTTCTTC
CDR3aa: CASTQGPGLEASEQFF
abundance: .
d_gene: TRBD2
j_gene: TRBJ2-1
v_gene: TRBV2

CDR3nt: TGTGCCATCACTCCGGCCCGGGAGCAGCCCCAGCATTTT
CDR3aa: CAITPAREQPQHF
abundance: .
d_gene: .
j_gene: TRBJ1-5
v_gene: TRBV10-3

CDR3nt: TGTGCCAGTCGATTGGCCAGGGACAGGGTAGACACTGAAGCTTTCTTT
CDR3aa: CASRLARDRVDTEAFF
abundance: .
d_gene: TRBD1
j_gene: TRBJ1-1
v_gene: TRBV19

CDR3nt: TGTGCCAGTAGCTTGCGAGGGGAGGCCCTCTATGGCTACACCTTC
CDR3aa: CASSLRGEALYGYTF
abundance: .
d_gene: .
j_gene: TRBJ1-2
v_gene: TRBV19

CDR3nt: TGCGCCAGCAGCGGGACTAGCATTAACACAGATACGCAGTATTTT
CDR3aa: CASSGTSINTDTQYF
abundance: .
d_gene: TRBD2
j_gene: TRBJ2-3
v_gene: TRBV5-1

CDR3nt: TGTGCCAGCTCACCACAGGCAGCCCGGGATGAGCAGTTCTTC
CDR3aa: CASSPQAARDEQFF
abundance: .
d_gene: .
j_gene: TRBJ2-1
v_gene: TRBV18

CDR3nt: TGTGCCAGCACTAGCCGGGGGGATGGGGGCTCACCCCTCCACTTT
CDR3aa: CASTSRGDGGSPLHF
abundance: .
d_gene: .
j_gene: TRBJ1-6
v_gene: TRBV6-5

CDR3nt: TGTGCCAGCAGCTTAGGAGGGGCCCGCGGGAGGGCCTACAATGAGCAGTTCTTC
CDR3aa: CASSLGGARGRAYNEQFF
abundance: .
d_gene: TRBD2
j_gene: TRBJ2-1
v_gene: TRBV7-2

CDR3nt: TGTGCCAGCAGTTTTTCGCCCGGGAACGACACAGATACGCAGTATTTT
CDR3aa: CASSFSPGNDTDTQYF
abundance: .
d_gene: .
j_gene: TRBJ2-3
v_gene: TRBV28

CDR3nt: TGTGCCAGCTGGGGGGGGACAGGGGGCCCCCAGTACTTC
CDR3aa: CASWGGTGGPQYF
abundance: .
d_gene: TRBD1
j_gene: TRBJ2-5
v_gene: TRBV7-8

CDR3nt: TGCGCCAGCACCCTGGGGGGGACCTTTGAAGCTTTCTTT
CDR3aa: CASTLGGTFEAFF
abundance: .
d_gene: .
j_gene: TRBJ1-1
v_gene: TRBV5-1

CDR3nt: TGCGCCAGCAGCCAAGATTGGCAGGGGGCTTACACCATATATTTT
CDR3aa: CASSQDWQGAYTIYF
abundance: .
d_gene: TRBD1
j_gene: TRBJ1-3
v_gene: TRBV4-1

CDR3nt: TGTGCCAGTGGGCCGGGACTAGAGGGGACCCAGTACTTC
CDR3aa: CASGPGLEGTQYF
abundance: .
d_gene: TRBD2
j_gene: TRBJ2-5
v_gene: TRBV19

CDR3nt: TGTGCCAGCAGCCAAGGTGGGGCAACGGTAGCTTTCTTT
CDR3aa: CASSQGGATVAFF
abundance: .
d_gene: .
j_gene: TRBJ1-1
v_gene: TRBV14

CDR3nt: TGTGCCAGCTTGGGGAGACCGCGGGAGAAGTCCTACAATGAGCAGTTCTTC
CDR3aa: CASLGRPREKSYNEQFF
abundance: .
d_gene: TRBD2
j_gene: TRBJ2-1
v_gene: TRBV2

CDR3nt: TGTGCCAGCAGCTCAACCAAAGGGACAACCAATCAGCCCCAGCATTTT
CDR3aa: CASSSTKGTTNQPQHF
abundance: .
d_gene: .
j_gene: TRBJ1-5
v_gene: TRBV5-5

CDR3nt: TGTGCCAGCAGCATAAGACAGGGCGCAGATACGCAGTATTTT
CDR3aa: CASSIRQGADTQYF
abundance: .
d_gene: TRBD1
j_gene: TRBJ2-3
v_gene: TRBV9

CDR3nt: TGTGCCAGCAGTGATAAGACAGGTTATGGTGAGCAGTTCTTC
CDR3aa: CASSDKTGYGEQFF
abundance: .
d_gene: .
j_gene: TRBJ2-1
v_gene: TRBV2

CDR3nt: TGTGCCAGCAGCCCGGACTTCCAAGAGACCCAGTACTTC
CDR3aa: CASSPDFQETQYF
abundance: .
d_gene: .
j_gene: TRBJ2-5
v_gene: TRBV25-1

CDR3nt: TGTGCCAGCAGCTTACAGGGGGCTAACTATGGCTACACCTTC
CDR3aa: CASSLQGANYGYTF
abundance: .
d_gene: TRBD1
j_gene: TRBJ1-2
v_gene: TRBV5-8

CDR3nt: TGTGCCAGCAGCTTACAGGGGGGCAATCAGCCCCAGCATTTT
CDR3aa: CASSLQGGNQPQHF
abundance: .
d_gene: TRBD1
j_gene: TRBJ1-5
v_gene: TRBV7-6

CDR3nt: TGTGCCAGCAGCCAAGGGGACAGGAGCTCCTATAATTCACCCCTCCACTTT
CDR3aa: CASSQGDRSSYNSPLHF
abundance: .
d_gene: TRBD1
j_gene: TRBJ1-6
v_gene: TRBV3-1/TRBV3-2

CDR3nt: TGTGCCAGCAGCGTAGGTTACGGACTGCAAGAGACCCAGTACTTC
CDR3aa: CASSVGYGLQETQYF
abundance: .
d_gene: .
j_gene: TRBJ2-5
v_gene: TRBV9